This T cell receptor (beta chain) was sequenced for a study of CD8+ T cells in alopecia areata. As the sequencing template, cDNA was produced by extracting RNA and reverse transcribing it. TCRdb keeps only in-frame clones here, not all; method: immunoSEQ multiplex PCR. The sample gives hundreds of thousands of clones, roughly 57% of which show up once; 0.45% is in the top ten. This CDR3 has 19 residues. The germline V gene has CDR1 MDHEN and CDR2 SYDVKM. Unmatched junction bases numbered 2, after V lost 0 bases and J lost 0 bases. The TCR originated in a human donor with alopecia areata. Source: CD4+ T cells sorted from blood, taken at week 0. The J gene is TRBJ2-6, the V gene TRBV28, with TRBD2 matching 13 bases. CDR3 DNA sequence: TGTGCCAGCAGTTTATGGGGACTAGCGGGAAACTCTGGGGCCAACGTCCTGACTTTC. Translated: CASSLWGLAGNSGANVLTF.